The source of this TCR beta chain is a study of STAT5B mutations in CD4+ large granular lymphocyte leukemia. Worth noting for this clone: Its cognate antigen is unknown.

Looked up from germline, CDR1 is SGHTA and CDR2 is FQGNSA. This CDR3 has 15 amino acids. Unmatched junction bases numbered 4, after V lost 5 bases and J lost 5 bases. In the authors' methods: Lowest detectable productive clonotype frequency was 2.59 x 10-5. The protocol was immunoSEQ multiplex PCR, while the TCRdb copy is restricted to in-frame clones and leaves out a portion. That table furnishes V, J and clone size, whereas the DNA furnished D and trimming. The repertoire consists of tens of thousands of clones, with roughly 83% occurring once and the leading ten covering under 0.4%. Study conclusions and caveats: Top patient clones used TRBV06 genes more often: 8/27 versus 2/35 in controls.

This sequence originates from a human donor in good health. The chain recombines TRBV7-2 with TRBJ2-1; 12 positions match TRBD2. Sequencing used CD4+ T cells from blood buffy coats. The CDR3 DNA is TGTGCCAGCAGCCCTCGGACTAGCGGGGACAATGAGCAGTTCTTC. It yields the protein CASSPRTSGDNEQFF.